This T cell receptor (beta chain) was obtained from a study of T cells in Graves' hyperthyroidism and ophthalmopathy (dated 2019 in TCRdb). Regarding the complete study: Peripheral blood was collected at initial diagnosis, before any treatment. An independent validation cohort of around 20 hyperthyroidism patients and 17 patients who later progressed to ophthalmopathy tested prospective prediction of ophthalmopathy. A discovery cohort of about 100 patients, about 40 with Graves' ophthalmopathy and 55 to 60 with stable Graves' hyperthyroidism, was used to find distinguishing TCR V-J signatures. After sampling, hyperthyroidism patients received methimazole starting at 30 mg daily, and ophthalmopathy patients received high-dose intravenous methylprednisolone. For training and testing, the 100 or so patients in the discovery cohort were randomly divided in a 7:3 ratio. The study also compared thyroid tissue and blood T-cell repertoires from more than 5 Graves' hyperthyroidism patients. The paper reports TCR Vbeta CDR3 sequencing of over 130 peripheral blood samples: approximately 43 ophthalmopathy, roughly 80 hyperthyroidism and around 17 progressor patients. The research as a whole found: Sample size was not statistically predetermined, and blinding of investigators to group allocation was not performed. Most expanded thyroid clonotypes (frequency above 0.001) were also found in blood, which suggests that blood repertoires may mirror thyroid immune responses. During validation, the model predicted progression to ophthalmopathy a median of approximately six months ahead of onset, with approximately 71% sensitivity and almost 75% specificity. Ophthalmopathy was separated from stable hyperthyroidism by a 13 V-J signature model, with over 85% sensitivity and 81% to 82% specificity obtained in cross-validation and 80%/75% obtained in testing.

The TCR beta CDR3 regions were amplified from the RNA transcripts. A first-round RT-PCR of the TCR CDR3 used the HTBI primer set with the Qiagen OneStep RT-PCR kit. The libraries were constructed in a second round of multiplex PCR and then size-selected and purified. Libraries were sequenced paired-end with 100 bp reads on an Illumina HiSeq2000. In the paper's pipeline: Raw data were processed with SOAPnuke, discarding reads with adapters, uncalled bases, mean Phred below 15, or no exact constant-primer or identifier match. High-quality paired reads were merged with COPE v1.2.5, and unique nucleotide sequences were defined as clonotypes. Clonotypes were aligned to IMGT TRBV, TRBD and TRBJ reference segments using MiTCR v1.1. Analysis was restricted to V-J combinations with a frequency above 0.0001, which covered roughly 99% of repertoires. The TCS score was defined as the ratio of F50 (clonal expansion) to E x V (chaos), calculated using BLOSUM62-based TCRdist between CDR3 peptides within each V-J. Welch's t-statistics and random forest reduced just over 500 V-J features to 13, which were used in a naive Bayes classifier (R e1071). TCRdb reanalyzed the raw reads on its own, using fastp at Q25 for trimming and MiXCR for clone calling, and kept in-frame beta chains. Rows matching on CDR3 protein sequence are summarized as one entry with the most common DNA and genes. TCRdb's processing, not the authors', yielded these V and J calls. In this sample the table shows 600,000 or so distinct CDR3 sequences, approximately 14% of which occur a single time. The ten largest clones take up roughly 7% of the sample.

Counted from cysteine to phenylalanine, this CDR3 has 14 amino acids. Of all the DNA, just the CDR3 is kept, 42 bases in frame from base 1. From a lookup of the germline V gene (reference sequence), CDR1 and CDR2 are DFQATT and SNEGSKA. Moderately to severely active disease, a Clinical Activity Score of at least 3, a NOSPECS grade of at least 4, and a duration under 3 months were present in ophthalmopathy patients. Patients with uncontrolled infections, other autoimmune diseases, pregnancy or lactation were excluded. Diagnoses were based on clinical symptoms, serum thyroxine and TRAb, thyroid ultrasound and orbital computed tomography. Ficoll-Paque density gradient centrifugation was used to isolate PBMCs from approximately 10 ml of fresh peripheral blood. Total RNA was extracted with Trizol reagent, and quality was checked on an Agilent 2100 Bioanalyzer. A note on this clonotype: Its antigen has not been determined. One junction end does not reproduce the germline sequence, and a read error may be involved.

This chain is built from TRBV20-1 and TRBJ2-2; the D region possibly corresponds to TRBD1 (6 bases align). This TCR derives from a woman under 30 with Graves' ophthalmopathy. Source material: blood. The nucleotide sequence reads TGCAGTGCTAGGGGACACGATAACACCGGGGAGCCGTTTTTT. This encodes CSARGHDNTGEPFF.